A single sample gave rise to the 8 T cell receptor beta chains below, sequenced in a study of T cell responses to AZD1222 COVID-19 vaccine. The data were produced by immunoSEQ multiplex PCR, yet TCRdb's version contains in-frame clones alone and is incomplete. The top ten hold approximately 20% of the sample, which has over 150,000 clones, 90% seen once. This material consisted of peripheral blood, taken on day 0 of AZD1222 vaccination. These receptors all come from an adult in good health.

V and J are TRBV24-1 and TRBJ1-5, with no clear D. The V gene's germline CDR1 is KGHDR and CDR2 SFDVKD. Trimming removed 0 bases from V and 7 bases from J, with 15 bases in between. The CDR3 has 16 amino acids. Here the CDR3 DNA reads TGTGCCACCAGTGATTTGCGGAAGGTTCAGACCCAGCCCCAGCATTTT. Amino acids: CATSDLRKVQTQPQHF.

The chain couples TRBV28 to TRBJ1-5, with D perhaps matching TRBD1 (5 bases). CDR1 and CDR2 from the germline V gene are MDHEN and SYDVKM. The CDR3 covers 15 residues. Trimming took 2 bases from V and 6 from J, leaving 14 bases between them. CDR3 in DNA: TGTGCCAGCAGTTTACCCACAGGAGGAGTTCAGCCCCAGCATTTT. Translation: CASSLPTGGVQPQHF.

The chain joins TRBV10-3 to TRBJ2-3; perhaps TRBD1 as D (5 bases). The V end was cut by 10 bases, the J end by 3 bases, with 14 bases between. There are 13 residues in the CDR3. CDR1 and CDR2 from the germline V gene are ENHRY and SYGVKD. Here the CDR3 reads CATTNSGTDTQYF. The CDR3, as DNA: TGTGCCACCACTAACTCAGGGACAGATACGCAGTATTTT.

The V call is TRBV11-3, the J call TRBJ2-5; TRBD2 matches at 13 bases. This CDR3 contains 19 residues. V trimming: 4 bases; J trimming: 4 bases; junction bases outside the gene matches: 15. CDR1 and CDR2 (germline): SGHNT, YENEEA. The CDR3 reads CASSSINGLAGVLGETQYF. The CDR3 DNA reads TGTGCCAGCAGCTCAATTAATGGACTAGCGGGGGTGTTGGGAGAGACCCAGTACTTC.

The chain has TRBV28 and TRBJ2-6; unclear D gene. Deletions cut 5 bases from V and 0 bases from J, with 14 bases between. Germline V gene lookup returns CDR1 MDHEN and CDR2 SYDVKM. The CDR3 has 17 amino acids. The CDR3 DNA follows: TGTGCCAGCAGTCCCCTGTGGACGCCCTCTGGGGCCAACGTCCTGACTTTC. Its protein is CASSPLWTPSGANVLTF. The complete variable domain, with remaining parts taken from reference TRBV28 and TRBJ2-6, reads DVKVTQSSRYLVKRTGEKVFLECVQDMDHENMFWYRQDPGLGLRLIYFSYDVKMKEKGDIPEGYSVSREKKERFSLILESASTNQTSMYLCASSPLWTPSGANVLTFGAGSRLTVL.

The gene calls are TRBV6-2 or TRBV6-3 and TRBJ2-7; the D gene is possibly TRBD2 (6 bases). CDR3 length: 15 amino acids. Per germline, CDR1 MNHEY and CDR2 SVGEGT. V was trimmed by 5 bases and J by 0 bases, leaving 14 bases between them. CDR3: CASSGQGLVSYEQYF. The CDR3 region has the DNA TGTGCCAGCAGTGGTCAGGGACTGGTCTCCTACGAGCAGTACTTC.

The genes are TRBV28 and TRBJ1-4; D is uncertain. V lost 2 bases, J lost 6 bases, and 4 bases lay in between. Germline V CDR1 and CDR2: MDHEN, SYDVKM. The CDR3 loop spans 12 amino acids. CDR3 bases: TGTGCCAGCAGTTTAGAATATGAAAAACTGTTTTTT. Encoded protein: CASSLEYEKLFF.

The CDR3 sequence: CAISEPDRGPYNSPLHF. For the CDR3, the DNA is TGTGCCATCAGTGAACCAGACAGGGGTCCCTATAATTCACCCCTCCACTTT. This chain uses TRBV10-3 with TRBJ1-6, with TRBD1 identical over 8 bases. V lost 3 bases and J lost 2; bases outside the gene matches: 6. The CDR3 is made up of 17 amino acids. Germline loops: CDR1 ENHRY, CDR2 SYGVKD.